The 2 T cell receptor beta chains in this list originate from one sample, sequenced in a study of identical twins. TCRdb processed the 5' RACE reads anew with MiXCR; each CDR3 protein has one entry. The sample lists fewer than 250,000 distinct CDR3 sequences, around 8.1% occurring once. This sample also belongs to another study, concerning yellow fever vaccine responses in identical twins.

The source material was memory (CD45RO+) T cells sorted from blood. All receptors come from a young woman in good health.

There are many counts of this clonotype. This chain joins TRBV20-1 and TRBJ2-5; no definite D call. The CDR3 length is 11 residues. V was pared by 3 bases and J by 2 bases, with 4 bases between. Germline values: CDR1 DFQATT, CDR2 SNEGSKA (reference sequence). This CDR3 reads CSARGQETQYF. CDR3 bases: TGCAGTGCTAGGGGGCAAGAGACCCAGTACTTC.

This clonotype was counted at least ten times. The V and J genes are TRBV29-1 and TRBJ2-1; the match to TRBD2 covers 9 bases. This CDR3 spans 16 amino acids. V was pared by 0 bases and J by 3 bases, with 6 bases of the junction left unmatched. Germline CDR1 SQVTM, CDR2 ANQGSEA. The CDR3 sequence is CSVEDLAGGRYNEQFF. The CDR3, as DNA: TGCAGCGTTGAAGATCTGGCGGGAGGGCGCTACAATGAGCAGTTCTTC.